The sample holds one count of the clone carrying this T cell receptor beta chain. The sample comes from a study of technical replicates of blood from a few donors. The CDR3 length is 16 residues. Trimming pared 0 bases from V and 4 bases from J, leaving 15 bases between. From germline, CDR1 is MNHEY and CDR2 SMNVEV (reference sequence). The protocol was immunoSEQ multiplex PCR, while the TCRdb copy is restricted to in-frame clones and leaves out a portion. Here the sample spans 8,000 to 10,000 clones, 91% being singletons. This clonotype was sampled from a human donor in good health. Sequencing used PBMCs. V gene TRBV27 combines with J gene TRBJ1-1; no definite D call. CDR3: CASSLSSAVESTEAFF. CDR3 in DNA: TGTGCCAGCAGTTTATCTTCCGCGGTTGAAAGCACTGAAGCTTTCTTT.